The source of this T cell receptor beta chain is a study of OX40 agonist ivuxolimab in advanced cancers. With respect to this clone: Its antigen is unidentified.

Libraries were prepared by immunoSEQ multiplex PCR; TCRdb keeps only in-frame clonotypes and omits some of them. The sample includes 30,000 to 35,000 clones, over 85% of them seen just once. CDR3 length: 10 residues. In germline, CDR1 is SNHLY, CDR2 FYNNEI. Trimming removed 4 bases from V and 5 bases from J, with 1 base in between. Whole-study results and caveats: In CD8+ T cells, expanded clones were on average more numerous than in CD4+.

This chain joins TRBV2 and TRBJ2-3; D is undetermined. This sequence was found in an adult with an advanced solid tumor such as melanoma, head and neck, liver or kidney cancer. The sample was CD4+ or CD8+ T cells sorted from blood, taken in a trial of the OX40 agonist ivuxolimab. The CDR3 protein is CASSGDTQYF. As DNA, the CDR3 is TGTGCCAGCAGTGGAGATACGCAGTATTTT.